The 28 T cell receptor beta chains reported below all come from one sample, sequenced in a study of CD8 T cells in ankylosing spondylitis. Broader study findings: What seemed typical of ankylosing spondylitis blood was a TCR beta motif built from 8 or 9 highly homologous variants.

TCRdb reanalysed the 5' RACE reads using MiXCR and keeps one entry per CDR3 protein. This repertoire shows more than 300,000 distinct CDR3 sequences, roughly 8% found once; its top ten account for roughly 14%. Their cognate antigens are unknown. Source material: blood, either unsorted or a sorted T cell fraction (not recorded which). The source is a male donor with ankylosing spondylitis.

The V call is TRBV2, the J call TRBJ2-7; the match to TRBD1 covers 7 bases. The germline V gene has CDR1 SNHLY and CDR2 FYNNEI. J lost 4 bases, V lost 2 bases, and 8 bases had no gene match. The CDR3 covers 15 residues. The CDR3, as DNA: TGTGCCAGCAGTGAAAGGGGGACAGAAACTTACGAGCAGTACTTC. This gives the protein CASSERGTETYEQYF.

The chain recombines TRBV6-1 with TRBJ2-1; D is unclear. The CDR3 contains 14 residues. Trimming took off 2 bases at V and 6 bases at J, with 11 bases between the two ends. The V gene's germline CDR1 is MNHNS and CDR2 SASEGT. CDR3 in DNA: TGTGCCAGCAGTGAACTAGGTAAACCCAATGAGCAGTTCTTC. This translates into CASSELGKPNEQFF.

This clonotype was found a few times. This chain connects TRBV12-3 or TRBV12-4 to TRBJ2-7, with 9 positions matching TRBD2. The CDR3 consists of 15 residues. V trimming: 5 bases; J trimming: 0 bases; junction bases outside the gene matches: 5. CDR3 DNA sequence: TGTGCCAGCAGTGGCCTAGCGGGGAGCTCCTACGAGCAGTACTTC. Its protein is CASSGLAGSSYEQYF.

The CDR3 DNA follows: TGTGCCAGCAGCTTGATATCCCGGTTGGACAATGAGCAGTTCTTC. Its protein product is CASSLISRLDNEQFF. The J gene is TRBJ2-1, the V gene TRBV5-6; D not resolved. The CDR3 consists of 15 residues. The ends were cut back, 1 base at V and 5 bases at J, with 13 bases in the middle. The germline CDR1 and CDR2 sequences are SGHDT and YYEEEE.

This rearrangement joins TRBV7-9 to TRBJ1-4; no clear D. Germline CDR1 SEHNR, CDR2 FQNEAQ (reference sequence). This CDR3 region has 15 residues. V lost 4 bases, J lost 7 bases, and 16 bases lay in between. The CDR3 DNA reads as TGTGCCAGCAGCTCCGACCGCCTCCGATCTGAAAAACTGTTTTTT. Translation: CASSSDRLRSEKLFF.

This clonotype occurred a few times. The V and J genes are TRBV6-1 and TRBJ2-5; perhaps TRBD1 as D (5 bases). The CDR3 covers 15 residues. Trimming took 5 bases from V and 5 from J, leaving 18 bases between them. Germline V gene data show CDR1 as MNHNS and CDR2 as SASEGT. CDR3 coding DNA: TGTGCCAGCAGTCCCGTTGGGGCGCCTACGGAGACCCAGTACTTC. It specifies CASSPVGAPTETQYF.

The V call is TRBV5-5, the J call TRBJ2-1, with a tentative D call TRBD1 (6 bases). From germline, CDR1 is SGHKS and CDR2 YYEKEE (reference sequence). V was shortened by 5 bases and J by 3 bases, with 18 bases between the two germline ends. The CDR3 totals 16 residues. The CDR3 reads CASRQNQGILYNEQFF. As DNA, the CDR3 is TGTGCCAGCAGACAAAACCAGGGGATTCTCTACAATGAGCAGTTCTTC.

The chain couples TRBV24-1 to TRBJ2-1; D might be TRBD1 (6 bases). The germline V gene has CDR1 KGHDR and CDR2 SFDVKD. The CDR3 runs 13 residues. V was cut by 6 bases and J by 7 bases, with 12 bases left in between. CDR3 bases: TGTGCCACCAGTTGGCAGGGGCATAATGAGCAGTTCTTC. This translates into CATSWQGHNEQFF.

The sample holds many counts of this clonotype. The J gene is TRBJ2-1, the V gene TRBV7-2; D is unclear. Germline values: CDR1 SGHTA, CDR2 FQGNSA. The V and J ends lost 5 bases and 0 bases respectively, with 14 bases between them. CDR3 length equals 16 residues. The CDR3 bases are TGTGCCAGCAGCCCCGTTTTAGATAACTCCTACAATGAGCAGTTCTTC. This codes for CASSPVLDNSYNEQFF.

The chain joins TRBV7-8 to TRBJ1-5; D is unresolved. The V and J ends lost 5 bases and 1 base respectively, with 9 bases between them. There are 14 residues in the CDR3. Germline-derived CDR1 and CDR2 are SGHVS and FQNEAQ. This chain's CDR3 is CASSMGRSNQPQHF. The CDR3 DNA reads as TGTGCCAGCAGCATGGGCAGGAGCAATCAGCCCCAGCATTTT.

V and J are TRBV7-7 and TRBJ1-5; D might be TRBD1 (5 bases). Trimming left V 1 base short and J 1 base short, with 11 bases between. Germline lookup yields CDR1 SSHAT and CDR2 FNYEAQ (reference sequence). There are 16 residues in the CDR3. CDR3 DNA: TGTGCCAGCAGCTTAGAATCGGGGGGAAGCAATCAGCCCCAGCATTTT. Protein product: CASSLESGGSNQPQHF. Filled out from reference TRBV7-7 and TRBJ1-5, the complete variable domain reads GAGVSQSPRYKVTKRGQDVTLRCDPISSHATLYWYQQALGQGPEFLTYFNYEAQPDKSGLPSDRFSAERPEGSISTLTIQRTEQRDSAMYRCASSLESGGSNQPQHFGDGTRLSIL.

V is TRBV5-1 and J is TRBJ1-1, with D possibly matching TRBD1 (5 bases). Germline values: CDR1 SGHRS, CDR2 YFSETQ. Trimming stripped 1 base from V and 8 bases from J, with 15 bases between. The CDR3 is 14 residues long. The CDR3 is CASSLYATALEAFF. CDR3 nucleotides: TGCGCCAGCAGCTTGTACGCGACAGCCTTAGAAGCTTTCTTT.

The chain carries TRBV29-1 and TRBJ1-2; D not resolved. Trimming left V 4 bases short and J 8 bases short, with 8 bases between. Per germline, CDR1 SQVTM and CDR2 ANQGSEA. CDR3 length: 10 amino acids. The CDR3 DNA follows: TGCAGCGTTGTGGGTTACGGCTACACCTTC. Its translation: CSVVGYGYTF.

This clonotype was observed a few times. V is TRBV11-3 and J is TRBJ1-2; TRBD1 is a possible D gene (6 bases). CDR1 is SGHNT and CDR2 is YENEEA in the germline V gene. CDR3 length: 15 residues. The V end lost 5 bases, the J end lost 0 bases, and 13 bases lay between the germline ends. This CDR3 reads CASSVRGPTNYGYTF. CDR3 in DNA: TGTGCCAGCAGCGTCCGGGGGCCGACTAACTATGGCTACACCTTC.

This chain joins TRBV20-1 and TRBJ1-2; 7 bases agree with TRBD1. CDR1 is DFQATT and CDR2 is SNEGSKA in the germline V gene (reference sequence). CDR3 length: 13 amino acids. The CDR3 bases are TGCAGGGCCGACAGGACAGGTTTTAATGGCTACACCTTC. This sequence encodes CRADRTGFNGYTF.

In its sample, this clonotype was seen a few times. The chain is built from TRBV4-3 and TRBJ1-5; D remains ambiguous. Trimming pared 0 bases from V and 0 bases from J, leaving 12 bases between. This CDR3 has 17 amino acids. CDR1 is LGHNA, CDR2 YSLEER, per germline. The CDR3 here is CASSQDLVSGSNQPQHF. As DNA, the CDR3 is TGCGCCAGCAGCCAAGATCTTGTTTCTGGTAGCAATCAGCCCCAGCATTTT.

The chain recombines TRBV7-2 with TRBJ2-6; the D is unclear. This CDR3 is 15 amino acids long. Trimming stripped 5 bases from V and 4 bases from J, with 12 bases between. In germline, CDR1 is SGHTA, CDR2 FQGNSA. The CDR3 nucleotides are TGTGCCAGCAGCCCGATAACCGTCGGGGCCAACGTCCTGACTTTC. Translation gives CASSPITVGANVLTF.

The gene calls are TRBV7-9 and TRBJ2-2, with no clear D. V shed 5 bases and J shed 5 bases, with 9 bases lying between them. CDR3 length: 13 residues. Germline CDR1 and CDR2: SEHNR and FQNEAQ (reference sequence). The CDR3 sequence is CASSPQRTGELFF. The DNA for the CDR3 is TGTGCCAGCAGCCCGCAGCGAACCGGGGAGCTGTTTTTT. The full variable domain, its missing parts supplied by reference TRBV7-9 and TRBJ2-2, is DTGVSQNPRHKITKRGQNVTFRCDPISEHNRLYWYRQTLGQGPEFLTYFQNEAQLEKSRLLSDRFSAERPKGSFSTLEIQRTEQGDSAMYLCASSPQRTGELFFGEGSRLTVL.

This clonotype was found a few times. J is TRBJ2-1 and V is TRBV28; 9 bases fit TRBD2. Germline lookup yields CDR1 MDHEN and CDR2 SYDVKM. The CDR3 sequence is 14 residues long. V lost 1 base and J lost 15; bases outside the gene matches: 10. The DNA for the CDR3 is TGTGCCAGCAGTTTATTAGCGGGAGTGAATGTGGCGTTCTTC. As protein: CASSLLAGVNVAFF.

Ten or more counts support this clonotype. CDR3: CASSPPSDTQYF. The DNA for the CDR3 is TGTGCCAGCAGTCCCCCCTCTGATACGCAGTATTTT. J is TRBJ2-3 and V is TRBV28; D is uncertain. Trimming removed 5 bases from V and 6 bases from J, with 9 bases in between. The CDR3 is 12 residues long. Germline CDR1 reads MDHEN; CDR2 reads SYDVKM.

This clonotype has ten or more counts. J is TRBJ1-2 and V is TRBV27, with 8 bases that match TRBD1. Germline V gene sequence: CDR1 MNHEY, CDR2 SMNVEV (reference sequence). CDR3 size: 14 residues. Trimming cost V 8 bases and J 4 bases; bases outside gene matches: 9. CDR3 sequence: CASGGQGAIYGYTF. The CDR3 DNA sequence: TGTGCCAGCGGAGGTCAGGGGGCAATCTATGGCTACACCTTC.

The sample holds a few counts of this clonotype. V is TRBV20-1 and J is TRBJ2-1, with TRBD2 matching 8 bases. The CDR3 is 12 amino acids. The V gene's germline CDR1 is DFQATT and CDR2 SNEGSKA (reference sequence). CDR3 loop: CRPSGSYGEQFF. As DNA, the CDR3 is TGCAGACCGAGCGGGAGCTACGGTGAGCAGTTCTTC.

This clonotype was seen repeatedly, ten times or more. V is TRBV5-1 and J is TRBJ2-1; TRBD2 is a possible D gene (6 bases). The ends were cut back, 0 bases at V and 5 bases at J, with 9 bases in the middle. Germline V gene sequence: CDR1 SGHRS, CDR2 YFSETQ. The CDR3 has 14 amino acids. CDR3: CASSLAAGNNEQFF. CDR3 nucleotide sequence: TGCGCCAGCAGCTTGGCGGCGGGAAACAATGAGCAGTTCTTC. The full variable domain, rest sourced from reference TRBV5-1 and TRBJ2-1, is KAGVTQTPRYLIKTRGQQVTLSCSPISGHRSVSWYQQTPGQGLQFLFEYFSETQRNKGNFPGRFSGRQFSNSRSEMNVSTLELGDSALYLCASSLAAGNNEQFFGPGTRLTVL.

At least ten counts were recorded for this clonotype. V is TRBV6-2 or TRBV6-3 and J is TRBJ2-5, with D possibly TRBD1 on 6 matching bases. This CDR3 contains 11 residues. The ends were cut back, 6 bases at V and 4 bases at J, with 6 bases in the middle. Germline V CDR1 and CDR2: MNHEY, SVGEGT. This CDR3 reads CASSRGETQYF. The CDR3 DNA sequence: TGTGCCAGCAGCAGGGGAGAGACCCAGTACTTC.

This chain joins TRBV6-2 or TRBV6-3 and TRBJ2-7; D is perhaps TRBD2 (6 bases). The CDR3 length is 13 residues. CDR1 and CDR2 from the germline V gene are MNHEY and SVGEGT. Between the trimmed V and J ends, which lost 2 bases and 4 bases, there was a span of 9 bases. For the CDR3, the DNA is TGTGCCAGCAGTTACACGGAGGGTTACGAGCAGTACTTC. Amino acid sequence: CASSYTEGYEQYF.

The chain joins TRBV11-2 to TRBJ2-7, with D possibly matching TRBD2 (5 bases). This CDR3 has 16 amino acids. V lost 5 bases, J lost 0 bases, and 17 bases lay in between. From germline, CDR1 is SGHAT and CDR2 FQNNGV. The CDR3 loop reads CASSVRAARSSYEQYF. The CDR3 region has the DNA TGTGCCAGCAGCGTACGAGCGGCAAGGAGCTCCTACGAGCAGTACTTC.

This clonotype was detected a few times. The chain couples TRBV20-1 to TRBJ1-1, with a weak D call TRBD1 (6 bases). Trimming shortened V by 5 bases and J by 7 bases, and 20 bases separated the two germline ends. The CDR3 runs 14 residues. Germline V gene lookup returns CDR1 DFQATT and CDR2 SNEGSKA (reference sequence). The CDR3 reads CSAGLDRSNGEAFF. In DNA form, the CDR3 reads TGCAGTGCTGGATTAGACAGGTCGAACGGTGAAGCTTTCTTT.

The chain is built from TRBV9 and TRBJ1-3; 7 positions agree with TRBD1. The CDR3 consists of 16 residues. V dropped 0 bases and J dropped 0; count of bases not matched to a gene: 3. CDR1 and CDR2 from the germline V gene are SGDLS and YYNGEE. CDR3 DNA: TGTGCCAGCAGCGTAGCCAGGGGGTACTCTGGAAACACCATATATTTT. As protein: CASSVARGYSGNTIYF.